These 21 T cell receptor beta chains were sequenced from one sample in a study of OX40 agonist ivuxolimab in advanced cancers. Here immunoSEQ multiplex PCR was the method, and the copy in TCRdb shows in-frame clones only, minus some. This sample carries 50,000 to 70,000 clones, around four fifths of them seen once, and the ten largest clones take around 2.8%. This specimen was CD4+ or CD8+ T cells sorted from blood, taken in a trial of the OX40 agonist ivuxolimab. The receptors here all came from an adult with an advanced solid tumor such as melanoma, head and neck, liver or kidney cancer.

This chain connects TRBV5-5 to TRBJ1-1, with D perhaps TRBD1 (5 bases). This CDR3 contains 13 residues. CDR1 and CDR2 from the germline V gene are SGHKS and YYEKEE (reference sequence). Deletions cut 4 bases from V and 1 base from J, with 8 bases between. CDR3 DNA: TGTGCCAGCAGCACCACAGGGAACACTGAAGCTTTCTTT. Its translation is CASSTTGNTEAFF.

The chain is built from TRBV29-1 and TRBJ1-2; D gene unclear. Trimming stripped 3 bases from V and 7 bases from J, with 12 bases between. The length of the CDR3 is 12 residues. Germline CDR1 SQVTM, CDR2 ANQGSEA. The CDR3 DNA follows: TGCAGCGTTGACCGGACGAGCCGTGGCTACACCTTC. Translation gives CSVDRTSRGYTF. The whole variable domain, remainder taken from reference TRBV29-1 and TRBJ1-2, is SAVISQKPSRDICQRGTSLTIQCQVDSQVTMMFWYRQQPGQSLTLIATANQGSEATYESGFVIDKFPISRPNLTFSTLTVSNMSPEDSSIYLCSVDRTSRGYTFGSGTRLTVV.

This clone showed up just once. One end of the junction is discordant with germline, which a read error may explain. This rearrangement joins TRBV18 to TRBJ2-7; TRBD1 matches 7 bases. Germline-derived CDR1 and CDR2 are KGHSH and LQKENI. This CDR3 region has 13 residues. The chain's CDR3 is CASSLNRGYGQYF. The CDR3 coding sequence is TGTGCCAGCTCACTTAACAGGGGCTACGGGCAGTACTTC.

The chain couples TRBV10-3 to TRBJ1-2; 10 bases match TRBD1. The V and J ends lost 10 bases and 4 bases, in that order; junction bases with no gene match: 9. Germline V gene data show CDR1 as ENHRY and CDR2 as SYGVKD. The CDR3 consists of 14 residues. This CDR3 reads CATTSTGGTYGYTF. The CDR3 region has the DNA TGTGCCACCACCTCGACAGGGGGCACCTATGGCTACACCTTC.

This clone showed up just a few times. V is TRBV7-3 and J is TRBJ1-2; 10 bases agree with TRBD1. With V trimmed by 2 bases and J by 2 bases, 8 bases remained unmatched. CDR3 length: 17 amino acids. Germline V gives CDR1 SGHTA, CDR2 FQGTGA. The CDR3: CASSLGDRGPTNYGYTF. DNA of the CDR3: TGTGCCAGCAGCTTAGGGGACAGGGGCCCTACAAACTATGGCTACACCTTC.

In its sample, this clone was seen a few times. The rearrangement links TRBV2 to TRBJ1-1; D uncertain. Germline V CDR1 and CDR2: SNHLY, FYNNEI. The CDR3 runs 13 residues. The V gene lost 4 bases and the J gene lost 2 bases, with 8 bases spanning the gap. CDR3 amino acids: CASSVAGNTEAFF. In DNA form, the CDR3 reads TGTGCCAGCAGTGTCGCGGGTAACACTGAAGCTTTCTTT.

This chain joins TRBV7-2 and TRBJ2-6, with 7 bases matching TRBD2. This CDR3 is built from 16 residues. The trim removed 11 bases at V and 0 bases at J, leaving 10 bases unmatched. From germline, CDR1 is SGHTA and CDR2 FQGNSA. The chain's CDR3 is CAAPGGPYSGANVLTF. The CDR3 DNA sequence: TGTGCCGCTCCGGGGGGACCCTACTCTGGGGCCAACGTCCTGACTTTC.

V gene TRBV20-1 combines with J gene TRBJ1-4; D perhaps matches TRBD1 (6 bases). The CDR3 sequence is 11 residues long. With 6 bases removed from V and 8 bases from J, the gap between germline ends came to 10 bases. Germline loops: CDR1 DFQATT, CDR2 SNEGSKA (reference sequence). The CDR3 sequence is CSANQGEKLFF. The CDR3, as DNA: TGCAGTGCCAACCAGGGGGAAAAACTGTTTTTT.

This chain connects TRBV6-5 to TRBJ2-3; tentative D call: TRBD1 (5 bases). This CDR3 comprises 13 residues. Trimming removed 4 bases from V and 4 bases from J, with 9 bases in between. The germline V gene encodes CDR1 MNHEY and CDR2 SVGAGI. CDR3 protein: CASSFQGPDTQYF. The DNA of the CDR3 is TGTGCCAGCAGTTTTCAGGGTCCAGATACGCAGTATTTT.

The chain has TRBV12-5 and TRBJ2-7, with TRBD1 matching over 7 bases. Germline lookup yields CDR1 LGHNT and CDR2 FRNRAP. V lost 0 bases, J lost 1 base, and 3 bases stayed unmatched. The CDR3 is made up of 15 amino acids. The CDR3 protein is CASGLVLGQSYEQYF. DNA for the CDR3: TGTGCTAGTGGTTTGGTACTGGGACAGTCCTACGAGCAGTACTTC.

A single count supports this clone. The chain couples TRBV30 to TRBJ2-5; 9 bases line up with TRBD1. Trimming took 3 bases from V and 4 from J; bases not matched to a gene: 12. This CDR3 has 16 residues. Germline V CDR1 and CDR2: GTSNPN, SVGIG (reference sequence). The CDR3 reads CAWRPPGTGRRETQYF. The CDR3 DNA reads TGTGCCTGGAGACCACCCGGGACAGGGAGGCGAGAGACCCAGTACTTC.

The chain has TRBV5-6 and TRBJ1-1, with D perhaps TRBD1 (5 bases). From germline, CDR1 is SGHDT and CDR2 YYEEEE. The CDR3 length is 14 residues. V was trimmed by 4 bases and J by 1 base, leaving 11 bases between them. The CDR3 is CASSMVDRNTEAFF. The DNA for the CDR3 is TGTGCCAGCAGCATGGTCGACAGGAACACTGAAGCTTTCTTT. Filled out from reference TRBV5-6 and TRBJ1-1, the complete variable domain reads DAGVTQSPTHLIKTRGQQVTLRCSPKSGHDTVSWYQQALGQGPQFIFQYYEEEERQRGNFPDRFSGHQFPNYSSELNVNALLLGDSALYLCASSMVDRNTEAFFGQGTRLTVV.

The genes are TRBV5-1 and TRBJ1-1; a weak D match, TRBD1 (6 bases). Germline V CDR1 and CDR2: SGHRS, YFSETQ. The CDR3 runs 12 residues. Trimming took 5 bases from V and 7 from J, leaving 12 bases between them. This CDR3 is CASRGGDLEAFF. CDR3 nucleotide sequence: TGCGCCAGCAGAGGGGGGGACCTTGAAGCTTTCTTT.

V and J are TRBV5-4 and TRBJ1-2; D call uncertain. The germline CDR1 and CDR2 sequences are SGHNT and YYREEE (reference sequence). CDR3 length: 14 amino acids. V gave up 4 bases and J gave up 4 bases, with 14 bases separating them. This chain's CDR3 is CASSRDQGFYGYTF. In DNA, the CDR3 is TGTGCCAGCAGCCGTGACCAAGGGTTCTATGGCTACACCTTC.

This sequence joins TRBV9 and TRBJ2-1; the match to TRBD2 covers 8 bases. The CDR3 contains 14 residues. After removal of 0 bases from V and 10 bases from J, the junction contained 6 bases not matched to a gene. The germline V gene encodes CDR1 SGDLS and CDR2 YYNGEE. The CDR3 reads CASSVGAGVGEQFF. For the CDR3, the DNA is TGTGCCAGCAGCGTAGGAGCGGGGGTAGGCGAGCAGTTCTTC.

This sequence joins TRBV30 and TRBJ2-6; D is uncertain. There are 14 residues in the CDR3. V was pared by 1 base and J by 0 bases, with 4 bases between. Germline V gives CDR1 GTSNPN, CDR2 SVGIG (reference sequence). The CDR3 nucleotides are TGTGCCTGGAGTGACGGCTCTGGGGCCAACGTCCTGACTTTC. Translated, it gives CAWSDGSGANVLTF.

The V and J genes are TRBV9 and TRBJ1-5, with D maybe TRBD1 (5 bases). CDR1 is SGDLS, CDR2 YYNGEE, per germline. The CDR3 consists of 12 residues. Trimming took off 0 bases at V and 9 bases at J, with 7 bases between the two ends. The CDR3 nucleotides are TGTGCCAGCAGCGTAGGGGACCGGCCCCAGCATTTT. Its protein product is CASSVGDRPQHF. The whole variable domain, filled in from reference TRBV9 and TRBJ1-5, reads DSGVTQTPKHLITATGQRVTLRCSPRSGDLSVYWYQQSLDQGLQFLIQYYNGEERAKGNILERFSAQQFPDLHSELNLSSLELGDSALYFCASSVGDRPQHFGDGTRLSIL.

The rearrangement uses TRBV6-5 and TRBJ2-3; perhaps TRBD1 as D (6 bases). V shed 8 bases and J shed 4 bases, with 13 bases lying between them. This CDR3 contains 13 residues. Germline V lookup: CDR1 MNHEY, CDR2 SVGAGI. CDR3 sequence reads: CASRKNRADTQYF. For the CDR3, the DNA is TGTGCCAGCCGCAAAAACAGGGCAGATACGCAGTATTTT.

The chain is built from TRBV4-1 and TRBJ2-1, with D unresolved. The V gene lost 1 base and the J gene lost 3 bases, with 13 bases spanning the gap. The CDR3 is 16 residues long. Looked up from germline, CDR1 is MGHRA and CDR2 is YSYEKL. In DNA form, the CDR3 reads TGCGCCAGCAGCCAAGTGAATATGGGGTTCTACAATGAGCAGTTCTTC. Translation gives CASSQVNMGFYNEQFF.

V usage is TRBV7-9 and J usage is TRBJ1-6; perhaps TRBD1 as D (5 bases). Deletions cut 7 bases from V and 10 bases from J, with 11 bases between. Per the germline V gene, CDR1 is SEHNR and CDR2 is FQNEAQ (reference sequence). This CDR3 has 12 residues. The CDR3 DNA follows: TGTGCCAGCATGGGGGTGTGGTCACCCCTCCACTTT. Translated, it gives CASMGVWSPLHF.

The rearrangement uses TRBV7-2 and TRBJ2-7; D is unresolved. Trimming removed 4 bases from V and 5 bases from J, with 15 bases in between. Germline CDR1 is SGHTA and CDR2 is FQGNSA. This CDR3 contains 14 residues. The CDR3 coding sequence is TGTGCCAGCAGCTCAATGACCTTCAGGCACGAGCAGTACTTC. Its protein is CASSSMTFRHEQYF.